The entry that follows covers one T cell receptor beta chain sequence. The identical CDR3 is also encoded by other nucleotide sequences in the sample. This sample was included in a study of shared clonotypes between healthy human individuals. TCRdb's table, derived via immunoSEQ multiplex PCR, lists solely in-frame clones and lacks some. Among about 2.4 million clones listed, 90% to 95% were seen once. The germline V and J ends were trimmed by 4 bases and 1 base, with 7 bases remaining between them. The CDR3 is made up of 13 amino acids. The germline V gene encodes CDR1 SGHTA and CDR2 FQGNSA. Sequenced input: naive CD4+ T cells from PBMCs. Sample subset: CD45RA+ positively selected. The clonotype was recovered from a man aged 18 to 29 in good health. Some clones in this sample may be carry-over from other donors' samples. The chain is built from TRBV7-2 and TRBJ1-1, with D possibly being TRBD1 (5 bases). CDR3 loop: CASSSGQNTEAFF. DNA for the CDR3: TGTGCCAGCAGCTCAGGACAGAACACTGAAGCTTTCTTT.